One and the same sample provided the 22 T cell receptor beta chains below, sequenced in a study of blood T cells in healthy people across ages. Together with a sample-barcoded 5' primer, a J-beta primer mix was included in a second PCR lasting about 6 to 11 cycles. TCRdb called the 5' RACE reads again in MiXCR, with one record for every CDR3 protein. The sample contains 1.4 million to 1.5 million distinct CDR3 sequences, approximately 42% of which appear only once. Sequenced: blood. The origin of the receptors is a woman aged 18-35 years in good health.

The V gene is TRBV4-1, the J gene TRBJ2-5; maybe TRBD2 (6 bases). With 0 bases removed from V and 5 bases from J, the gap between germline ends came to 19 bases. Germline-derived CDR1 and CDR2 are MGHRA and YSYEKL. The CDR3 consists of 17 residues. The CDR3 DNA follows: TGCGCCAGCAGCCAAGATCTGGGCGGGACCCCCGTTGAGACCCAGTACTTC. This codes for CASSQDLGGTPVETQYF.

Turning to this clonotype: This may arise from a read error, as a much more abundant clone is one base away. This sequence joins TRBV3-1 and TRBJ2-5, with D maybe TRBD2 (6 bases). Germline CDR1 and CDR2: LGHDT and YNNKEL (reference sequence). The CDR3 consists of 16 residues. The V and J ends lost 1 base and 5 bases respectively, with 17 bases between them. The CDR3 loop is CASSQGGGGDWETQYF. CDR3 in DNA: TGTGCCAGCAGCCAAGGCGGTGGCGGGGATTGGGAGACCCAGTACTTC.

V usage is TRBV5-1 and J usage is TRBJ2-7; possibly TRBD1 or TRBD2 for D (5 bases each). V was pared by 4 bases and J by 7 bases, with 15 bases between. Germline assignment: CDR1 SGHRS and CDR2 YFSETQ. The CDR3 loop spans 13 amino acids. CDR3 region: CASSAAGSREQYF. In DNA, the CDR3 is TGCGCCAGCAGCGCCGCAGGGAGTCGGGAGCAGTACTTC.

This sequence joins TRBV1 and TRBJ2-5; TRBD2, the table's D call, was not compared with the DNA. TRBV1 represents a pseudogene. The CDR3 loop spans 17 amino acids. The CDR3 loop reads CTSSPRTSRRPQETQYF. In DNA, the CDR3 is TGCACCAGCAGCCCCCGGACTAGCAGGAGGCCTCAAGAGACCCAGTACTTC.

The V call is TRBV12-5, the J call TRBJ2-7; no clear D. Per germline, CDR1 LGHNT and CDR2 FRNRAP. CDR3 length: 16 amino acids. V lost 4 bases to trimming and J lost 3 bases, with 19 bases between them. CDR3 sequence: CASGCPPAGGYYEQYF. In DNA form, the CDR3 reads TGTGCTAGTGGTTGCCCTCCGGCAGGCGGCTACTACGAGCAGTACTTC.

The chain is built from TRBV18 and TRBJ2-2, with no clear D. Trimming stripped 0 bases from V and 2 bases from J, with 13 bases between. Germline CDR1 is KGHSH and CDR2 is LQKENI. The CDR3 is 17 amino acids. CDR3 bases: TGTGCCAGCTCACCACCGACGGCCATACGAAACACCGGGGAGCTGTTTTTT. Amino acid sequence: CASSPPTAIRNTGELFF.

This clonotype was detected a few times. This chain links TRBV7-9 with TRBJ1-4, with D unclear. The CDR3 is made up of 13 amino acids. Germline CDR1 reads SEHNR; CDR2 reads FQNEAQ (reference sequence). V shed 5 bases and J shed 8 bases, with 12 bases lying between them. The CDR3 nucleotides are TGTGCCAGCAGCCTGGACCCTGGAGAAAAACTGTTTTTT. Translation gives CASSLDPGEKLFF.

The chain employs TRBV7-9 and TRBJ2-6, with 9 bases fitting TRBD1. CDR1 and CDR2 (germline): SEHNR, FQNEAQ (reference sequence). This CDR3 spans 17 amino acids. J lost 0 bases, V lost 1 base, and 1 base had no gene match. CDR3 residues: CASSLGQGVSGANVLTF. The CDR3 bases are TGTGCCAGCAGCTTAGGACAGGGGGTCTCTGGGGCCAACGTCCTGACTTTC.

This clonotype was found a few times. The chain recombines TRBV20-1 with TRBJ1-2; TRBD1 matches at 8 bases. Germline-derived CDR1 and CDR2 are DFQATT and SNEGSKA (reference sequence). This CDR3 has 15 residues. Losses at the gene ends were 1 base for V and 5 bases for J; bases not matched to a gene: 9. CDR3 DNA: TGCAGTGCTAGAGGGACCGGGACAGGAATATATGGCTACACCTTC. Its translation: CSARGTGTGIYGYTF.

Only a few counts were recorded for this clonotype. The chain joins TRBV18 to TRBJ1-1, with 7 positions matching TRBD1. The CDR3 runs to 14 residues. Germline assignment: CDR1 KGHSH and CDR2 LQKENI. Trimming removed 6 bases from V and 5 bases from J; junction bases left unmatched: 9. The CDR3: CASSRQGARTEAFF. CDR3 DNA sequence: TGTGCCAGCTCTCGACAGGGAGCGAGAACTGAAGCTTTCTTT.

V is TRBV6-6 and J is TRBJ1-2; 9 nucleotides match TRBD1. J gave up 5 bases and V 6 bases, and 4 bases lay outside the gene matches. Germline values: CDR1 MNHNY, CDR2 SVGAGI (reference sequence). The CDR3 sequence is 13 residues long. The CDR3 coding sequence is TGTGCCAGCAGGTTTGGGACAGGGTATGGCTACACCTTC. Translating it yields CASRFGTGYGYTF.

This clonotype was found a few times. J is TRBJ2-7 and V is TRBV4-1; 8 nucleotides align to TRBD2. This CDR3 has 16 amino acids. V dropped 5 bases and J dropped 2; count of bases not matched to a gene: 11. Germline values: CDR1 MGHRA, CDR2 YSYEKL. CDR3 bases: TGCGCCAGCAGCGCAACCTCTGGCGGGAGGACCTACGAGCAGTACTTC. It is translated as CASSATSGGRTYEQYF.

The rearrangement joins TRBV20-1 to TRBJ1-5; D may be TRBD1 (6 bases). Germline CDR1 reads DFQATT; CDR2 reads SNEGSKA (reference sequence). The CDR3 is 15 amino acids. V lost 0 bases to trimming and J lost 2 bases, with 11 bases between them. For the CDR3, the DNA is TGCAGTGCTAGAGATAGGGGGTCGGGCAATCAGCCCCAGCATTTT. It translates to CSARDRGSGNQPQHF.

This clonotype showed up just a few times. The chain couples TRBV6-2 or TRBV6-3 to TRBJ2-1; 8 nucleotides match TRBD2. This CDR3 is 14 amino acids long. Trimming removed 4 bases from V and 14 bases from J; junction bases left unmatched: 13. Germline V CDR1 and CDR2: MNHEY, SVGEGT. The CDR3 DNA is TGTGCCAGCAGTTTTTCACCTCCCGGGAGGGCCAAGTTCTTC. Encoded protein: CASSFSPPGRAKFF.

This clonotype was observed a few times. The rearrangement uses TRBV29-1 and TRBJ2-7, with 8 bases that match TRBD1. CDR1 is SQVTM and CDR2 is ANQGSEA in the germline V gene. The V segment lost 5 bases and the J segment 2 bases; nucleotides outside the gene matches: 5. This CDR3 is built from 13 residues. The DNA of the CDR3 is TGCAGCGTTTCGACAGGGGAGACCTACGAGCAGTACTTC. Amino acids: CSVSTGETYEQYF.

This clonotype was counted between two and nine times. This sequence joins TRBV5-1 and TRBJ2-3; D is unresolved. The CDR3 covers 14 residues. V dropped 0 bases and J dropped 1 base, with 6 bases sitting between them. Looked up from germline, CDR1 is SGHRS and CDR2 is YFSETQ. CDR3 region: CASSLGHGTDTQYF. The CDR3 bases are TGCGCCAGCAGCTTGGGACACGGCACAGATACGCAGTATTTT. Variable domain in full (rest from reference TRBV5-1 and TRBJ2-3): KAGVTQTPRYLIKTRGQQVTLSCSPISGHRSVSWYQQTPGQGLQFLFEYFSETQRNKGNFPGRFSGRQFSNSRSEMNVSTLELGDSALYLCASSLGHGTDTQYFGPGTRLTVL.

The chain couples TRBV6-1 to TRBJ2-7, with a weak D call TRBD2 (6 bases). The end of the DNA is better explained by TRBJ2-5, so the J call may be wrong. Germline V gene sequence: CDR1 MNHNS, CDR2 SASEGT. CDR3 length equals 13 residues. DNA of the CDR3: TGTGCCACACAGATGGGGGGCCAAGAGACCCAGTACTTC. Its protein is CATQMGGQETQYF.

The chain recombines TRBV18 with TRBJ1-4; 9 nucleotides agree with TRBD1. The CDR3 totals 15 residues. Germline V gives CDR1 KGHSH, CDR2 LQKENI. Losses at the gene ends were 4 bases for V and 7 bases for J; bases not matched to a gene: 7. CDR3 in DNA: TGTGCCAGCTCACGCCCCGGGACAGGGACTGAAAAACTGTTTTTT. Translation: CASSRPGTGTEKLFF.

This clonotype has just a few counts. The DNA of the CDR3 is TGTGCCTGGAGTGTAGTCCAGAGGACATTGGAGCAGTACTTC. Translated: CAWSVVQRTLEQYF. The chain uses TRBV30 and TRBJ2-4, with a possible D match to TRBD1 (5 bases). Germline CDR1 is GTSNPN and CDR2 is SVGIG (reference sequence). This CDR3 contains 14 residues. Trimming cost V 0 bases and J 13 bases, with 19 bases left between them.

This clonotype was observed a handful of times. The V gene is TRBV10-3, the J gene TRBJ2-1, with D hard to call. In germline, CDR1 is ENHRY, CDR2 SYGVKD. With 6 bases removed from V and 7 bases from J, the gap between germline ends came to 7 bases. This CDR3 comprises 11 residues. The CDR3 sequence: CAIRMGNEQFF. The CDR3 nucleotides read TGTGCCATCAGGATGGGGAATGAGCAGTTCTTC.

The rearrangement links TRBV29-1 to TRBJ1-1; D is undetermined. The CDR3 extends over 13 amino acids. Trimming took off 7 bases at V and 1 base at J, with 13 bases between the two ends. Germline V lookup: CDR1 SQVTM, CDR2 ANQGSEA. The DNA of the CDR3 is TGCAGCGGAGGCCTAATGGCGAACACTGAAGCTTTCTTT. This sequence encodes CSGGLMANTEAFF.

The gene calls are TRBV7-2 and TRBJ1-3; no reliable D call. Germline loops: CDR1 SGHTA, CDR2 FQGNSA. The CDR3 totals 14 residues. V was shortened by 6 bases and J by 0 bases, with 9 bases between the two germline ends. CDR3 protein: CASRQAYSGNTIYF. The CDR3 DNA sequence: TGTGCCAGCAGGCAGGCCTACTCTGGAAACACCATATATTTT.